Below, 27 T cell receptor beta chains from the same sample are listed, as sequenced in a study of cytomegalovirus exposure and HLA in healthy donors. In the PCR, 60 Vbeta and 13 Jbeta primers were used. The data were produced by immunoSEQ multiplex PCR, yet TCRdb's version contains in-frame clones alone and is incomplete. The sample yields around 150,000 clones, roughly 85% seen once. Sequencing input: PBMCs. The receptors shown here come from a man aged 35-49 years in good health and CMV-seronegative.

The genes are TRBV5-8 and TRBJ1-1; 9 bases agree with TRBD1. From germline, CDR1 is SGHTS and CDR2 YDEGEE. This CDR3 comprises 16 residues. The V segment lost 1 base and the J segment 0 bases; nucleotides outside the gene matches: 4. CDR3 sequence (DNA): TGTGCCAGCAGCTTGTATACAGGGGGCATGAACACTGAAGCTTTCTTT. Translation gives CASSLYTGGMNTEAFF.

In this sample, this clone turned up a few times. This chain's CDR3 is CASSPRLAGATDTQYF. The CDR3 bases are TGTGCCAGCAGTCCCCGGCTAGCGGGAGCCACAGATACGCAGTATTTT. The chain recombines TRBV27 with TRBJ2-3, with TRBD2 matching over 10 bases. The CDR3 contains 16 residues. V gave up 5 bases and J gave up 2 bases; unmatched junction bases: 7. The germline CDR1 and CDR2 sequences are MNHEY and SMNVEV (reference sequence).

The V and J genes are TRBV4-1 and TRBJ1-1; D unresolved. Per the germline V gene, CDR1 is MGHRA and CDR2 is YSYEKL. The CDR3 loop spans 14 amino acids. Trimming left V 1 base short and J 0 bases short, with 6 bases between. CDR3 sequence reads: CASSQVTLNTEAFF. In nucleotides, the CDR3 is TGCGCCAGCAGCCAAGTCACTTTGAACACTGAAGCTTTCTTT.

With regard to this clone: Sequence at one end of the junction differs from germline and may be a read error. V gene TRBV7-7 combines with J gene TRBJ2-2; 7 bases are shared with TRBD2. The CDR3 extends over 15 amino acids. Per germline, CDR1 SSHAT and CDR2 FNYEAQ (reference sequence). The CDR3 sequence: CASSLGGTNTGELFF. The CDR3, as DNA: TGTGCTAGCAGCTTGGGGGGGACGAACACCGGGGAGCTGTTTTTT.

The J gene is TRBJ2-1, the V gene TRBV27; a weak D match, TRBD2 (5 bases). Germline CDR1 MNHEY, CDR2 SMNVEV (reference sequence). The CDR3 covers 15 residues. V was trimmed by 3 bases and J by 1 base, leaving 10 bases between them. The CDR3 loop reads CASSFRRDSYNEQFF. The CDR3 DNA follows: TGTGCCAGCAGTTTCCGCCGGGATTCCTACAATGAGCAGTTCTTC.

The chain has TRBV27 and TRBJ2-7; D gene unclear. The CDR3 contains 14 residues. With 5 bases removed from V and 2 bases from J, the gap between germline ends came to 13 bases. CDR1 is MNHEY and CDR2 is SMNVEV in the germline V gene (reference sequence). The CDR3 loop reads CASSIGRIAYEQYF. The DNA of the CDR3 is TGTGCCAGCAGTATCGGCAGGATTGCCTACGAGCAGTACTTC.

DNA for the CDR3: TGCGCCAGCAGTGGACAGGTGAACACTGAAGCTTTCTTT. Amino acids: CASSGQVNTEAFF. The chain carries TRBV5-1 and TRBJ1-1; 7 nucleotides align to TRBD1. The germline V gene has CDR1 SGHRS and CDR2 YFSETQ. V dropped 5 bases and J dropped 0; count of bases not matched to a gene: 1. CDR3 length: 13 residues.

V usage is TRBV11-2 and J usage is TRBJ1-2; 7 bases are a match to TRBD1. The CDR3 covers 15 residues. The germline gives CDR1 SGHAT, CDR2 FQNNGV. The V gene end was trimmed by 5 bases and the J gene end by 8 bases; junction bases not matched to a gene: 14. The CDR3 DNA is TGTGCCAGCAGCATGTTCAGGGCGGGCAGGGGGGGCTACACCTTC. Protein product: CASSMFRAGRGGYTF.

A remark on this clone: Other DNA sequences from this sample encode an identical CDR3 as well. This sequence joins TRBV7-3 and TRBJ2-2; 9 bases map to TRBD1. V lost 4 bases, J lost 9 bases, and 9 bases stayed unmatched. CDR1 is SGHTA, CDR2 FQGTGA, per germline. The CDR3 length is 15 residues. The CDR3 sequence is CASSSNRGQGRELFF. In DNA, the CDR3 is TGTGCCAGCAGCTCAAACAGGGGGCAAGGGAGGGAGCTGTTTTTT.

The chain employs TRBV6-5 and TRBJ1-2; D is perhaps TRBD1 (5 bases). Germline V lookup: CDR1 MNHEY, CDR2 SVGAGI. Trimming shortened V by 2 bases and J by 6 bases, and 10 bases separated the two germline ends. This CDR3 comprises 13 residues. CDR3 DNA sequence: TGTGCCAGCAGTTACAGTTCGGGGGATGGCTACACCTTC. This codes for CASSYSSGDGYTF.

The chain has TRBV20-1 and TRBJ2-3; no firm D call. This CDR3 contains 11 residues. V lost 6 bases to trimming and J lost 0 bases, with 4 bases between them. Germline values: CDR1 DFQATT, CDR2 SNEGSKA (reference sequence). CDR3 in amino acids: CSALSTDTQYF. The CDR3, as DNA: TGCAGTGCCCTTAGCACAGATACGCAGTATTTT.

This clone was recorded a few times. This chain joins TRBV27 and TRBJ2-7; TRBD1 agrees at 7 bases. Losses at the gene ends were 0 bases for V and 2 bases for J; bases not matched to a gene: 10. Germline V gene sequence: CDR1 MNHEY, CDR2 SMNVEV (reference sequence). This CDR3 region has 17 residues. Here the CDR3 reads CASSLSTQGMEAYEQYF. CDR3 sequence (DNA): TGTGCCAGCAGTTTATCCACACAGGGGATGGAAGCCTACGAGCAGTACTTC.

The chain couples TRBV11-3 to TRBJ2-2; D might be TRBD2 (7 bases). Trimming left V 8 bases short and J 3 bases short, with 13 bases between. The CDR3 spans 14 residues. Germline values: CDR1 SGHNT, CDR2 YENEEA. This chain's CDR3 is CASEGGGHTGELFF. DNA of the CDR3: TGTGCCAGCGAGGGGGGGGGACACACCGGGGAGCTGTTTTTT.

V is TRBV6-1 and J is TRBJ1-2; TRBD1 matches 7 bases. In germline, CDR1 is MNHNS, CDR2 SASEGT. The CDR3 sequence is 14 residues long. V lost 5 bases, J lost 4 bases, and 7 bases stayed unmatched. In DNA form, the CDR3 reads TGTGCCAGCAGTCCAAACCCAGGGGGCTATGGCTACACCTTC. Its translation: CASSPNPGGYGYTF.

This chain links TRBV6-6 with TRBJ2-3, with D perhaps TRBD2 (6 bases). Trimming took off 11 bases at V and 2 bases at J, with 11 bases between the two ends. CDR1 MNHNY and CDR2 SVGAGI come from the germline V gene (reference sequence). This CDR3 contains 12 residues. The DNA for the CDR3 is TGTGCCGGCGGGCGGGACACAGATACGCAGTATTTT. Its translation is CAGGRDTDTQYF.

This clone was counted between two and nine times. The rearrangement uses TRBV29-1 and TRBJ2-4; tentatively, D is TRBD2 (6 bases). Per germline, CDR1 SQVTM and CDR2 ANQGSEA. This CDR3 is built from 12 residues. V lost 4 bases and J 11 bases, leaving 15 bases between the germline ends. CDR3 DNA: TGCAGCGTTGGGGGGGTTGGGGGATTTCAGTACTTC. It encodes CSVGGVGGFQYF.

The gene calls are TRBV7-2 and TRBJ2-3; TRBD2 aligns across 8 bases. The CDR3 runs to 15 residues. Per germline, CDR1 SGHTA and CDR2 FQGNSA. J gave up 3 bases and V 1 base, and 3 bases lay outside the gene matches. The CDR3 here is CASSLDGGETDTQYF. The DNA for the CDR3 is TGTGCCAGCAGCTTAGACGGGGGGGAGACAGATACGCAGTATTTT.

This clone was seen only once. The chain combines TRBV7-8 with TRBJ2-3, with TRBD2 identical over 9 bases. The V and J ends lost 4 bases and 1 base, in that order; junction bases with no gene match: 9. Germline V gene lookup returns CDR1 SGHVS and CDR2 FQNEAQ. This CDR3 is built from 17 residues. The CDR3 region has the DNA TGTGCCAGCAGCTCGGACGAGGGCGGGGGGGGCACAGATACGCAGTATTTT. It specifies CASSSDEGGGGTDTQYF.

The gene calls are TRBV2 and TRBJ1-6; a weak D match, TRBD1 (6 bases). The CDR3 is 14 amino acids. Germline V CDR1 and CDR2: SNHLY, FYNNEI. The V and J ends lost 6 bases and 9 bases respectively, with 15 bases between them. CDR3 amino acids: CASSTTGWGSPLHF. DNA for the CDR3: TGTGCCAGCAGCACGACAGGATGGGGTTCACCCCTCCACTTT. The variable domain in full, completed from reference TRBV2 and TRBJ1-6, reads EPEVTQTPSHQVTQMGQEVILRCVPISNHLYFYWYRQILGQKVEFLVSFYNNEISEKSEIFDDQFSVERPDGSNFTLKIRSTKLEDSAMYFCASSTTGWGSPLHFGNGTRLTVT.

This chain connects TRBV5-1 to TRBJ1-5; TRBD1 matches at 7 bases. The CDR3 runs 15 residues. CDR1 is SGHRS and CDR2 is YFSETQ in the germline V gene. The V segment lost 8 bases and the J segment 0 bases; nucleotides outside the gene matches: 8. The CDR3 spells CARRVDRDSNQPQHF. DNA for the CDR3: TGCGCCAGGAGAGTTGACAGGGATAGCAATCAGCCCCAGCATTTT.

DNA for the CDR3: TGTGCCAGCAGCTTAGTTCGGGGGTGGGGGGAGCAGTACTTC. This translates into CASSLVRGWGEQYF. This rearrangement joins TRBV7-8 to TRBJ2-7; tentative D call: TRBD2 (6 bases). Germline-derived CDR1 and CDR2 are SGHVS and FQNEAQ. The CDR3 runs 14 residues. Trimming took 1 base from V and 7 from J, leaving 14 bases between them. Filled out from reference TRBV7-8 and TRBJ2-7, the complete variable domain reads GAGVSQSPRYKVAKRGQDVALRCDPISGHVSLFWYQQALGQGPEFLTYFQNEAQLDKSGLPSDRFFAERPEGSVSTLKIQRTQQEDSAVYLCASSLVRGWGEQYFGPGTRLTVT.

This clone was observed a single time. CDR3 sequence (DNA): TGCGCCAGCAGCCATTTCCGGGAGCGGACCGGGGAGCTGTTTTTT. This encodes CASSHFRERTGELFF. The chain has TRBV4-1 and TRBJ2-2; possibly TRBD2 for D (6 bases). Germline CDR1 reads MGHRA; CDR2 reads YSYEKL. The CDR3 contains 15 residues. Trimming left V 3 bases short and J 5 bases short, with 13 bases between.

In this sample, this clone turned up a few times. CDR3 in amino acids: CASSVGPDQDYEQYF. CDR3 sequence (DNA): TGTGCCAGCAGCGTAGGTCCTGACCAGGATTACGAGCAGTACTTC. The V gene is TRBV9, the J gene TRBJ2-7; D is ambiguous. CDR1 is SGDLS and CDR2 is YYNGEE in the germline V gene. The V and J ends lost 0 bases and 4 bases respectively, with 14 bases between them. The CDR3 consists of 15 residues.

The J gene is TRBJ2-7, the V gene TRBV19, with TRBD2 identical over 8 bases. Trimming took 6 bases from V and 5 from J; bases not matched to a gene: 6. CDR3 length: 13 amino acids. Germline V gene lookup returns CDR1 LNHDA and CDR2 SQIVND (reference sequence). The chain's CDR3 is CASRPGGTDEQYF. In DNA, the CDR3 is TGTGCCAGTAGACCGGGAGGGACCGACGAGCAGTACTTC.

A single count supports this clone. Other DNA sequences from this sample encode an identical CDR3 as well. The chain recombines TRBV5-1 with TRBJ2-7; 11 bases agree with TRBD1. V lost 4 bases, J lost 3 bases, and 3 bases stayed unmatched. The CDR3 runs to 14 residues. The germline CDR1 and CDR2 sequences are SGHRS and YFSETQ. The DNA for the CDR3 is TGCGCCAGCAGCCTCGGGACAGGGGGCTACGAGCAGTACTTC. This sequence encodes CASSLGTGGYEQYF.

The genes are TRBV2 and TRBJ2-7; 7 bases line up with TRBD1. The V gene end was trimmed by 6 bases and the J gene end by 5 bases; junction bases not matched to a gene: 7. The CDR3 is 13 residues long. Germline lookup yields CDR1 SNHLY and CDR2 FYNNEI. CDR3 DNA: TGTGCCAGCAGAGTTACAGGGGTCCACGAGCAGTACTTC. Residues: CASRVTGVHEQYF.

Concerning this clone itself: This sample includes further DNA sequences coding for the same CDR3. V is TRBV7-2 and J is TRBJ2-7, with D maybe TRBD1 (6 bases). The germline gives CDR1 SGHTA, CDR2 FQGNSA. With 5 bases removed from V and 5 bases from J, the gap between germline ends came to 16 bases. CDR3 length equals 14 residues. This CDR3 is CASSLGAPNHEQYF. For the CDR3, the DNA is TGTGCCAGCAGCCTGGGGGCCCCAAATCACGAGCAGTACTTC.